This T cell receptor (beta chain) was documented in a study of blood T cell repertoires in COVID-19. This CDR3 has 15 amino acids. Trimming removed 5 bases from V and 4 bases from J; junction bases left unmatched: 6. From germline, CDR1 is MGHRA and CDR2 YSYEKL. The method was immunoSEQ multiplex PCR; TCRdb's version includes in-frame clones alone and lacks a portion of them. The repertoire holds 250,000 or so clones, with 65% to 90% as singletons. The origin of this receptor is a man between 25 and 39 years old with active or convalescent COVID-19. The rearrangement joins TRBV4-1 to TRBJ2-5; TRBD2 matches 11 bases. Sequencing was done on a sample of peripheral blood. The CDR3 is CASSKTSGEGETQYF. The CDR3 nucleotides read TGCGCCAGCAGCAAGACTAGCGGGGAGGGAGAGACCCAGTACTTC.